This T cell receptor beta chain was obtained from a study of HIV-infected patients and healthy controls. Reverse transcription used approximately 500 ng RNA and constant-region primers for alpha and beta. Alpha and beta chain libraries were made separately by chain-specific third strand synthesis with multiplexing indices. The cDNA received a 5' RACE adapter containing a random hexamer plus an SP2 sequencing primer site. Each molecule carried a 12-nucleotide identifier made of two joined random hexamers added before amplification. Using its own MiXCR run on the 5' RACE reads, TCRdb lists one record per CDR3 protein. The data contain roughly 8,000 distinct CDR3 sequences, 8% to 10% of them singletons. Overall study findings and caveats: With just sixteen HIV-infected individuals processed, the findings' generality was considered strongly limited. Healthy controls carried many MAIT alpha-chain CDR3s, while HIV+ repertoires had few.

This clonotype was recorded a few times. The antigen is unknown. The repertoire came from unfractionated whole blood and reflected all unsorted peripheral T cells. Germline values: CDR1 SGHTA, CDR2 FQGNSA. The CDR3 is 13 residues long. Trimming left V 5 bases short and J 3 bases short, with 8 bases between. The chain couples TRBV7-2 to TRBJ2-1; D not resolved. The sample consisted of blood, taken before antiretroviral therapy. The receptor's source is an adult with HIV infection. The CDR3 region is CASSTNGYNEQFF. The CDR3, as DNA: TGTGCCAGCAGCACGAACGGCTACAATGAGCAGTTCTTC.